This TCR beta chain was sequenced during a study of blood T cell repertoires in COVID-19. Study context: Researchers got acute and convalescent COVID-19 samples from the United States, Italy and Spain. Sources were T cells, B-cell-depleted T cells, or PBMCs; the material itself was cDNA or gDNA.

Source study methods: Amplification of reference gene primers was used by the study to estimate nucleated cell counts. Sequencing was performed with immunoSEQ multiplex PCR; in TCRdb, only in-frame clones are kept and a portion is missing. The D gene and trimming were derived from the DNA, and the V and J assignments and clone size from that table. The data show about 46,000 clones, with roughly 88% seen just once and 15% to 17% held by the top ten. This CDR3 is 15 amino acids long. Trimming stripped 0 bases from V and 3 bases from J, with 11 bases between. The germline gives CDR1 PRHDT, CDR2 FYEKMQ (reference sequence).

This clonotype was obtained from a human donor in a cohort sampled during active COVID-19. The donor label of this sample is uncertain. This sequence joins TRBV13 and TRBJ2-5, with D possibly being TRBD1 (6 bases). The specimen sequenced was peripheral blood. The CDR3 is CASSLGLAGEETQYF. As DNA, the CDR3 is TGTGCCAGCAGCTTAGGGCTAGCAGGGGAAGAGACCCAGTACTTC.